This TCR beta chain was identified during a study of T cell changes during pregnancy in multiple sclerosis (dated by TCRdb to between 2018 and 2021). With respect to the entire study: The study examined how the T cell repertoire changed over the course of pregnancy in women with multiple sclerosis.

The CDR3 holds 13 amino acids from the cysteine to the phenylalanine. The only DNA kept is the CDR3, 39 bases in frame from the first base. The germline V gene provides CDR1 SGHRS and CDR2 YFSETQ. Trimmed from V: 4 bases; trimmed from J: 3 bases; junction bases lacking a gene match: 3. In regard to this clone: Its antigen is still unknown. Base qualities are not recorded, but no much larger clone differs from it by a single base.

The method behind the library was the immunoSEQ multiplex PCR assay. As stored in TCRdb, this immuneACCESS dataset retains in-frame rearrangements with V and J assigned. A fraction of the clones does not appear; measured against another copy, unresolved V genes explain less than half of the discrepancy, and the remainder lacks a known reason. This sample comprises 50,000 or so clones, 90% to 95% of them detected only once. Around 0.4% of the sample comes from the top ten. The V and J segments used are TRBV5-1 and TRBJ1-2; 7 nucleotides in the junction match TRBD1. Here the sequenced sample was CD4+ T cells from peripheral blood mononuclear cells, taken before pregnancy. The clonotype was recovered from a female donor with multiple sclerosis, enrolled in a pregnancy study. In nucleotides, the sequence is TGCGCCAGCAGCAACGACAGGGACTATGGCTACACCTTC. Translation gives CASSNDRDYGYTF.